The entry below describes one T cell receptor (beta chain). The method was immunoSEQ multiplex PCR; TCRdb's version includes in-frame clones alone and lacks a portion of them. The sample lists 200,000 to 250,000 clones, 70% to 90% seen once, with 2% to 3% in the top ten. These data originate in a study of blood T cell repertoires in COVID-19. Study-level information: Material from acute and convalescent COVID-19 was sourced from the United States, Italy and Spain.

Source material: peripheral blood. This TCR was recovered from a man aged 25 to 45 with COVID-19, enrolled during active disease.

This CDR3 is CASSPPAGRATTNTIYF. The CDR3 DNA sequence: TGTGCCAGCAGCCCCCCGGCGGGACGGGCCACCACGAACACCATATATTTT. The chain employs TRBV28 and TRBJ1-3; tentatively, D is TRBD1 (5 bases). The CDR3 has 17 amino acids. Germline V lookup: CDR1 MDHEN, CDR2 SYDVKM. With 6 bases removed from V and 7 bases from J, the gap between germline ends came to 25 bases.